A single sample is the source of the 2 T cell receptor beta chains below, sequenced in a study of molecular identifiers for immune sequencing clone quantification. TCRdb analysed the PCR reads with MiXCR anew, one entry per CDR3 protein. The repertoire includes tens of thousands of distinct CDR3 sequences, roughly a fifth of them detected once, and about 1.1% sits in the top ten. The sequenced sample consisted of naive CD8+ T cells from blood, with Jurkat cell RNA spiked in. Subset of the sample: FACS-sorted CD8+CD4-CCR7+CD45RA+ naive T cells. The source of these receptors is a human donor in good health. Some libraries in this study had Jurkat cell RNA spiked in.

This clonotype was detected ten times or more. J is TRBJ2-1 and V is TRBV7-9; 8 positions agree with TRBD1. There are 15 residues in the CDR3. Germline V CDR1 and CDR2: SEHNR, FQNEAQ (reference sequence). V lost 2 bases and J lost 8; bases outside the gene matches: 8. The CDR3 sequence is CASSLRTGSRDEQFF. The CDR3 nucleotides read TGTGCCAGCAGCTTAAGGACAGGGAGCAGGGATGAGCAGTTCTTC.

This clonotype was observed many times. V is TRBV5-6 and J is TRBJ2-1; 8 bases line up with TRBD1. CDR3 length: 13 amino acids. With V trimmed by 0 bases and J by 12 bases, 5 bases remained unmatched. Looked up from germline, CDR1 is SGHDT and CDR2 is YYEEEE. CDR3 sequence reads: CASSLGTGQGQFF. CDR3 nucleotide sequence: TGTGCCAGCAGCTTGGGGACAGGGCAAGGGCAGTTCTTC.